These 3 T cell receptor beta chains share one sample of origin, sequenced in a study of blood T cell repertoires in COVID-19. Generated by immunoSEQ multiplex PCR, the TCRdb table keeps only in-frame clones and is missing some. The profile covers about 180,000 clones, with roughly nine tenths appearing a single time and 1.5% to 2% taken by the ten largest. Specimen: peripheral blood. The source of these receptors is a man in his late teens or twenties who had recovered from COVID-19.

The CDR3 region has the DNA TGTGCCTGGAGTGTGACAGGCTACACTGAAGCTTTCTTT. This translates into CAWSVTGYTEAFF. The V and J genes are TRBV30 and TRBJ1-1; TRBD1 is a possible D gene (6 bases). Germline CDR1 GTSNPN, CDR2 SVGIG (reference sequence). V was cut by 0 bases and J by 3 bases, with 8 bases left in between. The CDR3 totals 13 residues.

This chain uses TRBV6-5 with TRBJ2-7, with 8 bases fitting TRBD2. Trimming removed 8 bases from V and 4 bases from J; junction bases left unmatched: 13. The CDR3 sequence is 15 residues long. Germline V lookup: CDR1 MNHEY, CDR2 SVGAGI. The CDR3 region has the DNA TGTGCCAGCGCTAACGGGCGGGGGGCTAAATACGAGCAGTACTTC. This sequence encodes CASANGRGAKYEQYF.

This rearrangement joins TRBV6-5 to TRBJ1-1, with 8 bases lining up with TRBD1. Germline lookup yields CDR1 MNHEY and CDR2 SVGAGI. J gave up 4 bases and V 6 bases, and 7 bases lay outside the gene matches. The CDR3 has 14 residues. The DNA of the CDR3 is TGTGCCAGCAGCGGACAGGGAAAGGGCACTGAAGCTTTCTTT. Its translation: CASSGQGKGTEAFF.